This T cell receptor (beta chain) is drawn from a study of blood T cell repertoires in COVID-19. Original analysis: Amplification with reference gene primers provided the estimates of nucleated cell counts. Here immunoSEQ multiplex PCR was the method, and the copy in TCRdb shows in-frame clones only, minus some. The DNA gave D and trimming, while V, J and clone size come from that table. Among under 150,000 clones listed, roughly 80% were seen once. In germline, CDR1 is MGHRA, CDR2 YSYEKL. This CDR3 spans 17 amino acids. Trimming took 0 bases from V and 9 from J, leaving 21 bases between them. The rearrangement uses TRBV4-1 and TRBJ2-1; TRBD1 is a possible D gene (5 bases). This clonotype was obtained from a man aged 65 to 79 with acute or convalescent COVID-19. Sequencing used peripheral blood. The CDR3 here is CASSQEWEGAGPGEQFF. The DNA for the CDR3 is TGCGCCAGCAGCCAAGAATGGGAAGGGGCCGGTCCGGGTGAGCAGTTCTTC.